This T cell receptor (beta chain) was sequenced for a study of shared clonotypes between healthy human individuals. Study findings and constraints: It was only blood that was sampled, and tissue repertoires likely differ.

As regards this clone: Its specificity is unknown.

Several immunoSEQ plates received, in even portions, the genomic DNA of each subset. The DNA input per sorted-subset replicate PCR was about 220 ng, corresponding to 25,000 to 30,000 T cell genomes. Sequenced by immunoSEQ multiplex PCR; TCRdb stores in-frame clones only, minus some. The sample records about 2 million clones, about 95% being singletons. Naive-designated CD8 cells lacked CD45RO, were positively enriched for CCR7, and omitted terminally differentiated effector memory CD45RA+ cells. V was pared by 5 bases and J by 5 bases, with 8 bases of the junction left unmatched. CDR3 length equals 15 residues. The V gene's germline CDR1 is MDHEN and CDR2 SYDVKM.

The clonotype originates from a man between 18 and 35 years old in good health. The chain links TRBV28 to TRBJ1-1, with 10 nucleotides matching TRBD1. The sample taken for sequencing was naive CD8+ T cells sorted from blood. CDR3: CASSTGRDRGTEAFF. CDR3 coding DNA: TGTGCCAGCAGTACAGGACGGGACAGGGGAACTGAAGCTTTCTTT. The variable domain in full, completed from reference TRBV28 and TRBJ1-1, reads DVKVTQSSRYLVKRTGEKVFLECVQDMDHENMFWYRQDPGLGLRLIYFSYDVKMKEKGDIPEGYSVSREKKERFSLILESASTNQTSMYLCASSTGRDRGTEAFFGQGTRLTVV.